Listed here is a single T cell receptor beta chain. One junction end disagrees with the germline gene, perhaps due to a read error. This sample is part of a study of tumor and adjacent non-tumor tissue in lung cancer. Background on the study: The patients, approximately 9 men and a handful of women, were roughly 30 to 80 with stage I to III disease.

Three rounds of nested PCR, following a modified ARM-PCR protocol, produced the TCRbeta library. Via MiXCR, TCRdb re-called the multiplex PCR reads, giving one row per CDR3 protein. The sample holds 100,000 to 150,000 distinct CDR3 sequences, roughly 64% seen once. CDR3 length equals 13 residues. CDR1 is DFQATT and CDR2 is SNEGSKA in the germline V gene (reference sequence). RNA was extracted from bulk tissue without any cell sorting. The sequence came from a man under 40 with non-small cell lung cancer. This chain connects TRBV20-1 to TRBJ1-1; TRBD1 is a possible D gene (5 bases). The sample was lung tumor tissue. DNA of the CDR3: TGCAGTGCTAGAGTACGGGGGTACGCTGAAGTTTTCTTT. Residues: CSARVRGYAEVFF.